This T cell receptor beta chain was documented in a study of blood T cell repertoires in COVID-19. Study background: Acute-phase and convalescent COVID-19 samples originated in the United States, Italy and Spain.

The CDR3 spans 16 residues. The assay was immunoSEQ multiplex PCR, and TCRdb's table has in-frame clones only and misses some. The sample includes 250,000 to 350,000 clones, about 90% of them seen just once. The TCR sequence derives from a woman aged 45-59 years who had recovered from COVID-19. Sequenced sample: peripheral blood. The chain combines TRBV21-1 with TRBJ2-7; TRBD2, the table's D call, lacks a check against the DNA. TRBV21-1 is listed as a pseudogene. This CDR3 is CASSKAPQRGSYEQYF. In nucleotides, the CDR3 is TGTGCCAGCAGCAAAGCCCCCCAGCGGGGGTCCTACGAGCAGTACTTC.